This T cell receptor beta chain was identified during a study of blood T cells in healthy people across ages. The study's findings and limits: Long-lived donors exceeded aged donors in naive CD4+ cells and diversity.

This CDR3 comprises 16 residues. V lost 3 bases, J lost 7 bases, and 13 bases stayed unmatched. The germline V gene encodes CDR1 SGDLS and CDR2 YYNGEE. Together with a sample-barcoded 5' primer, a J-beta primer mix was included in a second PCR lasting roughly 6 to 12 cycles. Every molecule of cDNA carried a tag from a template-switch adaptor with 12 random nucleotides. TCRdb re-analysed the 5' RACE reads in MiXCR, keeping a single row per CDR3 protein. This repertoire shows almost 800,000 distinct CDR3 sequences, 58% found once; its top ten account for approximately 21%. As concerns this clonotype: Its antigen remains unknown.

Each sample gave at least 6 million isolated PBMCs. The clonotype originates from a man aged 30-40 years in good health. The chain recombines TRBV9 with TRBJ2-1; 7 nucleotides line up with TRBD2. The sequencing sample was made of blood. The CDR3 DNA sequence: TGTGCCAGCAGCGACCCCTTCTCGGGGGGTAGGAATGAGCAGTTCTTC. It encodes CASSDPFSGGRNEQFF.